This T cell receptor (beta chain) was documented in a study of blood T cell repertoires in COVID-19. In the study overall: Sample material is recorded as cDNA or gDNA derived from T cells, B-cell-depleted T cells, or PBMCs.

Regarding this clone: Other DNA sequences of this sample code for an identical CDR3.

The data were produced by immunoSEQ multiplex PCR, yet TCRdb's version contains in-frame clones alone and is incomplete. Altogether roughly 300,000 clones are present, 89% being singletons, with the ten largest covering roughly 6.7%. Source material: peripheral blood. This TCR derives from a man between 18 and 29 years old who had recovered from COVID-19.

The CDR3 reads CASSPLPGQPQHF. In nucleotides, the CDR3 is TGTGCCAGCTCACCACTCCCAGGTCAGCCCCAGCATTTT. The chain employs TRBV18 and TRBJ1-5; no clear D gene. The CDR3 sequence is 13 residues long. Trimming shortened V by 1 base and J by 6 bases, and 7 bases separated the two germline ends. CDR1 is KGHSH and CDR2 is LQKENI in the germline V gene.